Below are 3 T cell receptor beta chains sequenced from a single sample in a study of PD-L1 blockade in urothelial cancer. Time point meaning: pretreatment peripheral blood. Using immunoSEQ multiplex PCR, the repertoire was profiled, and TCRdb retains in-frame clones only, with some absent. This sample has roughly 43,000 clones, with more than 75% found just once. The source was PBMCs, collected around atezolizumab (anti-PD-L1) treatment. The receptors shown here come from a man in his fifties or sixties with urothelial cancer.

The chain employs TRBV27 and TRBJ2-7; no clear D. The CDR3 extends over 13 amino acids. The germline V gene encodes CDR1 MNHEY and CDR2 SMNVEV (reference sequence). The V end was cut by 6 bases, the J end by 2 bases, with 11 bases between. The CDR3 region is CASSHDTTYEQYF. In DNA, the CDR3 is TGTGCCAGCAGCCATGACACCACCTACGAGCAGTACTTC.

This sequence joins TRBV5-1 and TRBJ1-1, with D possibly matching TRBD1 (6 bases). The CDR3 runs to 16 residues. Germline-derived CDR1 and CDR2 are SGHRS and YFSETQ. Trimming took 1 base from V and 0 from J, leaving 13 bases between them. For the CDR3, the DNA is TGCGCCAGCAGCTTGCGGCAGGGGAATGTGAACACTGAAGCTTTCTTT. It translates to CASSLRQGNVNTEAFF.

The table lists this clone with a few counts. This chain connects TRBV10-3 to TRBJ1-5; TRBD1 agrees at 9 bases. V trimming: 4 bases; J trimming: 0 bases; junction bases outside the gene matches: 4. The CDR3 contains 16 residues. Germline CDR1 and CDR2: ENHRY and SYGVKD. CDR3 bases: TGTGCCATCAGTGCCGGGACAGGGCTTAGCAATCAGCCCCAGCATTTT. Translating it yields CAISAGTGLSNQPQHF.